Below are 22 T cell receptor beta chains sequenced from a single sample in a study of T cells in Graves' hyperthyroidism and ophthalmopathy (dated by TCRdb to about 2019). Receptors were amplified or captured by multiplex PCR. These reads were obtained on an Illumina HiSeq 2000. The TCR beta CDR3 regions were amplified from the RNA transcripts. The first round of RT-PCR for the TCR CDR3 was performed with the HTBI primer set and the Qiagen OneStep RT-PCR kit. TCRdb's own reprocessing of the public reads used fastp at Q25 and MiXCR and kept productive beta chains. Each CDR3 protein gets just one entry, which takes the most common genes and DNA from the rows behind it. The sample table shows a few hundred thousand distinct CDR3 sequences, and about 25% are seen once. More than 60% of the sample is held by the ten biggest clonotypes. Sequenced sample: blood. The receptor source for this set is a man aged 45 to 65 with Graves' hyperthyroidism.

This clonotype was found many times. The gene calls are TRBV7-3 and TRBJ2-1, with TRBD2 as a possible D gene (5 bases). CDR1 is SGHTA, CDR2 FQGTGA, per germline. This CDR3 comprises 15 residues. V was cut by 4 bases and J by 10 bases, with 20 bases left in between. The CDR3 loop is CASSSPGREGEEQFF. CDR3 coding DNA: TGTGCCAGCAGCTCCCCCGGACGAGAGGGAGAGGAGCAGTTCTTC.

The chain couples TRBV19 to TRBJ2-1; the D gene is possibly TRBD1 (6 bases). CDR1 and CDR2 from the germline V gene are LNHDA and SQIVND (reference sequence). This CDR3 region has 17 residues. With 6 bases removed from V and 4 bases from J, the gap between germline ends came to 22 bases. CDR3 loop: CASRKVGQKLGYNEQFF. The CDR3 DNA is TGTGCCAGTAGGAAAGTGGGACAAAAACTGGGGTACAATGAGCAGTTCTTC.

This clonotype has at least ten counts. The gene calls are TRBV12-3 or TRBV12-4 and TRBJ2-1, with D possibly TRBD2 on 6 matching bases. Trimming removed 4 bases from V and 6 bases from J, with 22 bases in between. The CDR3 contains 17 residues. The CDR3 region is CASSSYRRKFSGNEQFF. The CDR3 DNA is TGTGCCAGCAGTTCTTACAGGCGAAAGTTTAGCGGCAATGAGCAGTTCTTC.

The CDR3 region is CASSLENGMAGYTF. In DNA form, the CDR3 reads TGTGCCAGCAGCTTAGAGAACGGGATGGCTGGCTACACCTTC. The gene calls are TRBV7-2 and TRBJ1-2; D is ambiguous. Germline V CDR1 and CDR2: SGHTA, FQGNSA. The CDR3 covers 14 residues. The V and J ends lost 1 base and 7 bases respectively, with 13 bases between them.

The V call is TRBV4-1, the J call TRBJ2-5, with 7 bases matching TRBD2. The CDR3 contains 16 residues. CDR1 MGHRA and CDR2 YSYEKL come from the germline V gene. J lost 4 bases, V lost 0 bases, and 8 bases had no gene match. The CDR3 nucleotides read TGCGCCAGCAGCCAAGATCTGGGGGGGACGGTAGAGACCCAGTACTTC. Residues: CASSQDLGGTVETQYF.

This clonotype was seen a few times. V is TRBV7-9 and J is TRBJ2-5, with D maybe TRBD1 (5 bases). V was cut by 3 bases and J by 2 bases, with 10 bases left in between. Germline V gene lookup returns CDR1 SEHNR and CDR2 FQNEAQ (reference sequence). The CDR3 extends over 14 amino acids. DNA for the CDR3: TGTGCCAGCAGCTTTGGGGCAGCTCAAGAGACCCAGTACTTC. It codes for CASSFGAAQETQYF. Full variable domain (remainder filled in from reference TRBV7-9 and TRBJ2-5): DTGVSQNPRHKITKRGQNVTFRCDPISEHNRLYWYRQTLGQGPEFLTYFQNEAQLEKSRLLSDRFSAERPKGSFSTLEIQRTEQGDSAMYLCASSFGAAQETQYFGPGTRLLVL.

This clonotype has a count of ten or more. V is TRBV3-1 and J is TRBJ2-3, with 13 bases identical to TRBD2. Trimming removed 5 bases from V and 4 bases from J; junction bases left unmatched: 3. The CDR3 covers 15 residues. Germline CDR1 LGHDT, CDR2 YNNKEL (reference sequence). The CDR3 sequence: CASSSGLAGSDTQYF. The CDR3 DNA reads as TGTGCCAGCAGCTCGGGACTAGCGGGATCAGATACGCAGTATTTT.

This chain links TRBV28 with TRBJ2-2; 16 nucleotides match TRBD2. V lost 5 bases and J lost 6; bases outside the gene matches: 9. Looked up from germline, CDR1 is MDHEN and CDR2 is SYDVKM. The CDR3 totals 18 residues. CDR3 coding DNA: TGTGCCAGCAGTCTCGGGACTAGCGGGAGGGCGGGCGCCGGGGAGCTGTTTTTT. The encoded protein is CASSLGTSGRAGAGELFF. The full variable domain, rest sourced from reference TRBV28 and TRBJ2-2, is DVKVTQSSRYLVKRTGEKVFLECVQDMDHENMFWYRQDPGLGLRLIYFSYDVKMKEKGDIPEGYSVSREKKERFSLILESASTNQTSMYLCASSLGTSGRAGAGELFFGEGSRLTVL.

At least ten counts were recorded for this clonotype. The chain uses TRBV3-1 and TRBJ2-3, with 14 nucleotides matching TRBD2. V lost 4 bases and J lost 4; bases outside the gene matches: 13. Germline CDR1 reads LGHDT; CDR2 reads YNNKEL (reference sequence). CDR3 length: 19 residues. The CDR3 region is CASSLGPGLAGVRADTQYF. The CDR3 DNA sequence: TGTGCCAGCAGCCTTGGACCGGGACTAGCGGGAGTTCGGGCAGATACGCAGTATTTT.

V is TRBV12-3 or TRBV12-4 and J is TRBJ2-3; 9 bases line up with TRBD2. Trimming took 5 bases from V and 6 from J; bases not matched to a gene: 15. The CDR3 extends over 17 amino acids. The CDR3 region has the DNA TGTGCCAGCAGTCGATCCCCTAGCGGGATACCCACCGATACGCAGTATTTT. Its translation is CASSRSPSGIPTDTQYF.

The chain is built from TRBV6-5 and TRBJ2-2, with 9 bases lining up with TRBD2. V was clipped by 10 bases and J by 6 bases; unmatched bases: 9. The CDR3 length is 14 residues. Germline CDR1 MNHEY, CDR2 SVGAGI. The CDR3 here is CAIRPGTSSGELFF. The CDR3 DNA sequence: TGTGCCATACGTCCCGGGACTAGCTCCGGGGAGCTGTTTTTT.

This clonotype was seen more than once but under ten times. The chain employs TRBV20-1 and TRBJ2-5; TRBD1 or TRBD2 may be the D gene (6 bases each). Germline V gives CDR1 DFQATT, CDR2 SNEGSKA (reference sequence). Between the trimmed V and J ends, which lost 1 base and 4 bases, there was a span of 10 bases. The CDR3 runs 13 residues. CDR3 sequence reads: CSARVGGPETQYF. The CDR3 bases are TGCAGTGCTAGAGTGGGGGGCCCAGAGACCCAGTACTTC.

This sequence joins TRBV7-3 and TRBJ2-3; D remains unclear. Trimming took 2 bases from V and 5 from J, leaving 8 bases between them. The CDR3 length is 13 residues. CDR1 and CDR2 from the germline V gene are SGHTA and FQGTGA. CDR3 in amino acids: CASSLYRRDTQYF. For the CDR3, the DNA is TGTGCCAGCAGCTTATATAGGCGAGATACGCAGTATTTT. The entire variable domain, with the rest obtained from reference TRBV7-3 and TRBJ2-3, is as follows: GAGVSQTPSNKVTEKGKYVELRCDPISGHTALYWYRQSLGQGPEFLIYFQGTGAADDSGLPNDRFFAVRPEGSVSTLKIQRTERGDSAVYLCASSLYRRDTQYFGPGTRLTVL.

This clonotype was detected a few times. The chain combines TRBV27 with TRBJ2-5; 13 bases line up with TRBD2. Germline V lookup: CDR1 MNHEY, CDR2 SMNVEV (reference sequence). The CDR3 runs 18 residues. V dropped 0 bases and J dropped 1; count of bases not matched to a gene: 5. Here the CDR3 reads CASSLSARLAGGQETQYF. The CDR3 DNA is TGTGCCAGCAGTTTATCGGCTAGACTAGCGGGAGGCCAAGAGACCCAGTACTTC.

The V call is TRBV19, the J call TRBJ2-7; D may be TRBD2 (5 bases). CDR1 LNHDA and CDR2 SQIVND come from the germline V gene (reference sequence). V was trimmed by 5 bases and J by 6 bases, leaving 20 bases between them. This CDR3 is built from 15 residues. CDR3 amino acids: CASSPGGHMSSEQYF. The CDR3 DNA reads as TGTGCCAGTAGTCCTGGCGGGCACATGTCGAGCGAGCAGTACTTC. Based on the CDR3 plus reference TRBV19 and TRBJ2-7, the full variable domain is DGGITQSPKYLFRKEGQNVTLSCEQNLNHDAMYWYRQDPGQGLRLIYYSQIVNDFQKGDIAEGYSVSREKKESFPLTVTSAQKNPTAFYLCASSPGGHMSSEQYFGPGTRLTVT.

This chain joins TRBV4-2 and TRBJ1-1, with D uncertain. The V gene lost 3 bases and the J gene lost 3 bases, with 20 bases spanning the gap. Germline values: CDR1 LGHNA, CDR2 YNFKEQ. The CDR3 is 17 amino acids. The CDR3 sequence is CASSQDAQRIWYTEAFF. CDR3 sequence (DNA): TGTGCCAGCAGCCAGGACGCCCAAAGAATTTGGTACACTGAAGCTTTCTTT.

The rearrangement uses TRBV20-1 and TRBJ1-2; 7 bases are shared with TRBD1. V lost 6 bases to trimming and J lost 4 bases; unmatched junction nucleotides: 11. The CDR3 totals 14 residues. Germline-derived CDR1 and CDR2 are DFQATT and SNEGSKA (reference sequence). The chain's CDR3 is CSAPPGGAAYGYTF. The CDR3 nucleotides are TGCAGTGCCCCCCCAGGGGGAGCGGCCTATGGCTACACCTTC.

The chain uses TRBV9 and TRBJ2-7; 9 bases match TRBD2. This CDR3 is 15 amino acids long. With V trimmed by 0 bases and J by 2 bases, 3 bases remained unmatched. CDR1 and CDR2 from the germline V gene are SGDLS and YYNGEE. The CDR3 reads CASSVDSSGTYEQYF. The CDR3 region has the DNA TGTGCCAGCAGCGTAGACTCTAGCGGGACCTACGAGCAGTACTTC. The complete variable domain, with remaining parts taken from reference TRBV9 and TRBJ2-7, reads DSGVTQTPKHLITATGQRVTLRCSPRSGDLSVYWYQQSLDQGLQFLIQYYNGEERAKGNILERFSAQQFPDLHSELNLSSLELGDSALYFCASSVDSSGTYEQYFGPGTRLTVT.

This clonotype has only a few counts. The chain recombines TRBV19 with TRBJ2-7; the match to TRBD2 covers 11 bases. The CDR3 consists of 15 residues. In germline, CDR1 is LNHDA, CDR2 SQIVND (reference sequence). V dropped 1 base and J dropped 3; count of bases not matched to a gene: 2. The CDR3 here is CASSIGGLAGYEQYF. The CDR3 DNA reads TGTGCCAGTAGTATAGGCGGACTAGCGGGCTACGAGCAGTACTTC.

In its sample, this clonotype was seen many times. CDR3 sequence reads: CASSISGADSSPLHF. The CDR3 DNA is TGTGCCAGCAGTATTTCAGGGGCGGACAGTTCACCCCTCCACTTT. This sequence joins TRBV2 and TRBJ1-6, with D possibly TRBD1 on 6 matching bases. Germline loops: CDR1 SNHLY, CDR2 FYNNEI. The CDR3 has 15 residues. V lost 5 bases and J lost 9, with 17 bases in between.

V gene TRBV9 combines with J gene TRBJ1-2, with unresolved D. CDR1 and CDR2 (germline): SGDLS, YYNGEE. The CDR3 totals 15 residues. Trimming stripped 0 bases from V and 4 bases from J, with 13 bases between. This CDR3 reads CASSVGTDPGYGYTF. CDR3 DNA sequence: TGTGCCAGCAGCGTAGGGACGGACCCCGGCTATGGCTACACCTTC.

V is TRBV6-1 and J is TRBJ2-7; 7 nucleotides line up with TRBD1. Germline CDR1 reads MNHNS; CDR2 reads SASEGT. With 5 bases clipped from V and 2 bases from J, the junction kept 6 bases outside the gene matches. CDR3 size: 14 residues. CDR3 protein: CASSRDRMTYEQYF. The CDR3 nucleotides are TGTGCCAGCAGTAGGGACAGAATGACCTACGAGCAGTACTTC.